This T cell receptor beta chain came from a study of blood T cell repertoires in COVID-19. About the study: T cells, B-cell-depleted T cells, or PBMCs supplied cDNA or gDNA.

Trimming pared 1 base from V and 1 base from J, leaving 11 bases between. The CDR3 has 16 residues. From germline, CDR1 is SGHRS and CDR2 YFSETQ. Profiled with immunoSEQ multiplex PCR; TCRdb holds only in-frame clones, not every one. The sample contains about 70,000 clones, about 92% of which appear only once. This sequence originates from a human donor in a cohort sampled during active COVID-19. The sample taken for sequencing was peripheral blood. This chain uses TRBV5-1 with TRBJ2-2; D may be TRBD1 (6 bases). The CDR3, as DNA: TGCGCCAGCAGCTTGAGTCAGGGGCGGAACACCGGGGAGCTGTTTTTT. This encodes CASSLSQGRNTGELFF.